This TCR beta chain was found in a study of Tregs in tolerant kidney transplant recipients. Whole-study results and caveats: No direct test of biological reproducibility was done here. Tregs expanded with activated donor B cells seemed most donor-specific. Few patients were studied, so findings need validation in larger groups.

CD4+CD25+CD127- Tregs, CD4+CD25- non-Tregs, CD4 and CD8 cells were sorted. As to this clone: Antigen unknown.

V shed 3 bases and J shed 5 bases, with 11 bases lying between them. The CDR3 loop spans 14 amino acids. From germline, CDR1 is SNHLY and CDR2 FYNNEI. TCRdb keeps only in-frame clones here, not all; method: immunoSEQ multiplex PCR. The sample consists of around 230,000 clones, approximately 84% of them appearing once. The chain has TRBV2 and TRBJ1-5; the D gene is possibly TRBD1 (6 bases). Material for sequencing was CD4+ T cells from blood. This TCR came from a human donor in good health. The CDR3 region is CASSDGGPDQPQHF. In nucleotides, the CDR3 is TGTGCCAGCAGTGACGGGGGGCCGGATCAGCCCCAGCATTTT.